Below, 18 T cell receptor beta chains from the same sample are listed, as sequenced in a study of CD4 T cells in relation to SARS-CoV-2 and coronaviruses. Unexposed donor CD4+ T cells date from 2011-2018, before the COVID-19 pandemic. Assay: immunoSEQ multiplex PCR; the TCRdb copy retains only in-frame clones and omits some. The table records 65,000 or so clones, about 89% of them present only once. The sample comprised memory CD4+ T cells from PBMCs. These TCRs come from a human donor in good health.

This clone is a singleton in its sample. The J gene is TRBJ2-7, the V gene TRBV27; TRBD2 aligns across 14 bases. The V gene end was trimmed by 6 bases and the J gene end by 4 bases; junction bases not matched to a gene: 5. The CDR3 has 15 residues. Germline V gives CDR1 MNHEY, CDR2 SMNVEV (reference sequence). In DNA form, the CDR3 reads TGTGCCAGCAGGGGGACTAGCGGGAGAACGTACGAGCAGTACTTC. Amino acids: CASRGTSGRTYEQYF.

CDR3 residues: CATSGLDRSSYNEQFF. The CDR3, as DNA: TGTGCCACCAGCGGGTTGGACAGGAGTTCCTACAATGAGCAGTTCTTC. The chain joins TRBV15 to TRBJ2-1, with 7 bases lining up with TRBD1. Trimming removed 5 bases from V and 1 base from J; junction bases left unmatched: 8. Germline loops: CDR1 LNHNV, CDR2 YYDKDF (reference sequence). The CDR3 sequence is 16 residues long.

The V call is TRBV6-2 or TRBV6-3, the J call TRBJ1-2; D remains ambiguous. Trimming removed 1 base from V and 4 bases from J, with 4 bases in between. In germline, CDR1 is MNHEY, CDR2 SVGEGT. The CDR3 spans 12 residues. CDR3 amino acids: CASSYFTYGYTF. The CDR3 coding sequence is TGTGCCAGCAGTTACTTCACCTATGGCTACACCTTC.

V gene TRBV2 combines with J gene TRBJ2-3, with 9 bases identical to TRBD2. Germline CDR1 reads SNHLY; CDR2 reads FYNNEI. CDR3 length: 17 residues. The V and J ends lost 8 bases and 1 base, in that order; junction bases with no gene match: 13. Here the CDR3 reads CASRGITSGRRTDTQYF. In nucleotides, the CDR3 is TGTGCCAGCCGGGGAATCACTAGCGGGCGCCGCACAGATACGCAGTATTTT. Full variable domain (missing parts from reference TRBV2 and TRBJ2-3): EPEVTQTPSHQVTQMGQEVILRCVPISNHLYFYWYRQILGQKVEFLVSFYNNEISEKSEIFDDQFSVERPDGSNFTLKIRSTKLEDSAMYFCASRGITSGRRTDTQYFGPGTRLTVL.

The chain combines TRBV6-6 with TRBJ2-7, with a weak D call TRBD2 (5 bases). There are 14 residues in the CDR3. The germline V and J ends were trimmed by 8 bases and 5 bases, with 19 bases remaining between them. Germline lookup yields CDR1 MNHNY and CDR2 SVGAGI (reference sequence). This chain's CDR3 is CASAEQRLSHEQYF. CDR3 bases: TGTGCCAGCGCTGAACAGCGGCTTTCCCACGAGCAGTACTTC.

The chain couples TRBV2 to TRBJ2-5; 13 bases agree with TRBD2. J was trimmed by 0 bases and V by 4 bases; bases with no gene match: 2. The CDR3 consists of 16 residues. The germline gives CDR1 SNHLY, CDR2 FYNNEI. CDR3 in DNA: TGTGCCAGCAGTGGGGGGACTAGCGGGGACCAAGAGACCCAGTACTTC. Its translation: CASSGGTSGDQETQYF.

This chain uses TRBV18 with TRBJ2-7; a possible D gene is TRBD1 (5 bases). Germline loops: CDR1 KGHSH, CDR2 LQKENI. CDR3 length equals 13 residues. Trimming pared 2 bases from V and 6 bases from J, leaving 11 bases between. The DNA for the CDR3 is TGTGCCAGCTCACCAACGCCAGGGTTCGAGCAGTACTTC. This codes for CASSPTPGFEQYF.

This sequence joins TRBV7-2 and TRBJ1-3; 7 bases fit TRBD1. This CDR3 contains 15 residues. Losses at the gene ends were 1 base for V and 2 bases for J; bases not matched to a gene: 2. Germline CDR1 and CDR2: SGHTA and FQGNSA. DNA for the CDR3: TGTGCCAGCAGCTTAGGAGGGACAGCTGGAAACACCATATATTTT. Its protein is CASSLGGTAGNTIYF.

This clone was detected only once. This chain connects TRBV21-1 to TRBJ1-5. TRBV21-1 is a pseudogene segment. This CDR3 has 19 amino acids. The CDR3 protein is CASSKVERGGIYSNQPQHF. In DNA form, the CDR3 reads TGTGCCAGCAGCAAAGTGGAGAGGGGGGGGATTTATAGCAATCAGCCCCAGCATTTT.

V gene TRBV18 combines with J gene TRBJ2-3; 11 bases are shared with TRBD2. V lost 3 bases and J lost 4; bases outside the gene matches: 3. Germline V gene data show CDR1 as KGHSH and CDR2 as LQKENI. This CDR3 is 15 amino acids long. As DNA, the CDR3 is TGTGCCAGCTCACCCGGACTAGCGGGCCCAGATACGCAGTATTTT. Its protein is CASSPGLAGPDTQYF.

This chain uses TRBV10-3 with TRBJ1-2; 11 bases are shared with TRBD1. J was trimmed by 6 bases and V by 6 bases; bases with no gene match: 21. From germline, CDR1 is ENHRY and CDR2 SYGVKD. This CDR3 has 19 residues. CDR3 region: CAISLAAQTGTGGKNGYTF. CDR3 sequence (DNA): TGTGCCATCAGCTTGGCCGCACAAACCGGGACAGGGGGGAAGAATGGCTACACCTTC.

Notes on this clone: At one of its ends the junction is not consistent with the germline gene, which may arise from a read error. DNA of the CDR3: TGTGCCAGCAGCTCGACCTTGGACAGCCTAAGGATAGGCTTC. Its protein is CASSSTLDSLRIGF. The chain carries TRBV11-3 and TRBJ2-7; the D gene is possibly TRBD1 (6 bases). Germline CDR1 SGHNT, CDR2 YENEEA. The CDR3 extends over 14 amino acids.

The chain links TRBV7-2 to TRBJ2-3; D is ambiguous. Germline CDR1 reads SGHTA; CDR2 reads FQGNSA. Trimming took 5 bases from V and 4 from J, leaving 10 bases between them. CDR3 length: 13 amino acids. The CDR3 nucleotides read TGTGCCAGCAGCCCAATGGGCGCAGATACGCAGTATTTT. Encoded protein: CASSPMGADTQYF.

The rearrangement joins TRBV7-9 to TRBJ2-2; 8 nucleotides line up with TRBD2. The germline CDR1 and CDR2 sequences are SEHNR and FQNEAQ (reference sequence). V lost 5 bases and J lost 4; bases outside the gene matches: 12. The CDR3 is made up of 17 amino acids. CDR3 DNA sequence: TGTGCCAGCAGCCCCCCTTTTAGACTAGCGCTCACCGGGGAGCTGTTTTTT. It encodes CASSPPFRLALTGELFF.

J is TRBJ1-2 and V is TRBV27; maybe TRBD1 (6 bases). Germline CDR1 reads MNHEY; CDR2 reads SMNVEV (reference sequence). V shed 2 bases and J shed 9 bases, with 10 bases lying between them. This CDR3 is built from 12 residues. The CDR3 bases are TGTGCCAGCAGTTTAGGAGGGGGAAGCTACACCTTC. It yields the protein CASSLGGGSYTF.

The chain uses TRBV5-3 and TRBJ1-3; D call uncertain. TRBV5-3 is recorded as an ORF, its role being uncertain. V dropped 1 base and J dropped 2 bases, with 16 bases sitting between them. The CDR3 sequence is 17 residues long. CDR3 nucleotides: TGTGCCAGAAGCTTGAACCAACGGACCTTAACTGGAAACACCATATATTTT. It codes for CARSLNQRTLTGNTIYF.

The V gene is TRBV3-1 (or the pseudogene TRBV3-2), the J gene TRBJ2-5, with D hard to call. In germline, CDR1 is LGHDT, CDR2 YNNKEL (reference sequence). The V gene lost 4 bases and the J gene lost 7 bases, with 16 bases spanning the gap. The CDR3 is made up of 14 amino acids. CDR3 nucleotide sequence: TGTGCCAGCAGCCGGCTCGACTGGGCTGGGACCCAGTACTTC. Its translation: CASSRLDWAGTQYF.

This chain joins TRBV7-9 and TRBJ1-5; TRBD1 aligns across 10 bases. V lost 8 bases and J lost 0; bases outside the gene matches: 4. This CDR3 is built from 15 residues. CDR1 is SEHNR and CDR2 is FQNEAQ in the germline V gene (reference sequence). CDR3 sequence: CASGTGAYSNQPQHF. Written as DNA, the CDR3 is TGTGCCAGCGGGACAGGGGCCTATAGCAATCAGCCCCAGCATTTT.